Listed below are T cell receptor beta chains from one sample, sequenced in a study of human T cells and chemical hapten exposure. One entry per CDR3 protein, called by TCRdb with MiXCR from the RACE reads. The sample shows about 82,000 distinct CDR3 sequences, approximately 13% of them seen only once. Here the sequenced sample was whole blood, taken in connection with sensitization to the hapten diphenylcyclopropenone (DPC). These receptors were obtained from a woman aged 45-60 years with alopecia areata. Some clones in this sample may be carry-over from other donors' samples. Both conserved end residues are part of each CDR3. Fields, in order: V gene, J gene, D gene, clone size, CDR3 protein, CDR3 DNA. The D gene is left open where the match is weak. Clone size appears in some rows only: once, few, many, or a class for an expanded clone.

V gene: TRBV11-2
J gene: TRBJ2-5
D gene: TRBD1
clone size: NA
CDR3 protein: CASSYRGRGETQYF
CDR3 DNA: TGTGCCAGCAGCTACAGGGGTCGGGGAGAGACCCAGTACTTC

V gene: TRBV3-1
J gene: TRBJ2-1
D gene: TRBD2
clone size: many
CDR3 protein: CASSIPGLAGGRIEQFF
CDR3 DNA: TGTGCCAGCAGTATCCCGGGACTAGCGGGAGGCAGGATTGAGCAGTTCTTC

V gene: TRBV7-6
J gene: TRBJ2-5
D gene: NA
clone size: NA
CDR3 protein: CASSLGTTQETQYF
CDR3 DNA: TGTGCCAGCAGCTTAGGGACGACCCAAGAGACCCAGTACTTC

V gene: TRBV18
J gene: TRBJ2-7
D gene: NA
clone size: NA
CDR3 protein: CASSPTAGSGYEQYF
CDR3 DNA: TGTGCCAGCTCACCGACGGCGGGGTCGGGCTACGAGCAGTACTTC

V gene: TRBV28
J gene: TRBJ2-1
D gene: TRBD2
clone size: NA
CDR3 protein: CASSFQTSGRLGQFF
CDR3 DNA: TGTGCCAGCAGCTTCCAGACTAGCGGGAGGTTAGGACAGTTCTTC

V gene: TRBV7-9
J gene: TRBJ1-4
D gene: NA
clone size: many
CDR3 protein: CASSQGIWTDNEKLFF
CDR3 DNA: TGTGCCAGCAGCCAGGGGATTTGGACGGATAATGAAAAACTGTTTTTT

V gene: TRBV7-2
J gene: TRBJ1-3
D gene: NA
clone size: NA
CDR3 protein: CASSSGGIGNTIYF
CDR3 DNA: TGTGCCAGCAGCTCAGGAGGAATTGGAAACACCATATATTTT

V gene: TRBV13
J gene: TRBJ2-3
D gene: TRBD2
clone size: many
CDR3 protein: CASSSRGTSGSDTQYF
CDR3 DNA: TGTGCCAGCAGCTCCAGAGGGACTAGCGGCTCAGATACGCAGTATTTT

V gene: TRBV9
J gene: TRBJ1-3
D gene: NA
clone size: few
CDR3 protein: CASSPPENTIYF
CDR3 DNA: TGTGCCAGCAGCCCGCCAGAAAACACCATATATTTT

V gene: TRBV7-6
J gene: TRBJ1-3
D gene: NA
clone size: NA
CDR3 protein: CASSRWPSGNTIYF
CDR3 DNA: TGTGCCAGCAGCCGATGGCCCTCTGGAAACACCATATATTTT

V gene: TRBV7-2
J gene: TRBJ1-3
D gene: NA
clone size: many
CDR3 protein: CASTLIAGNTIYF
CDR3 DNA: TGTGCCAGCACCCTTATAGCTGGAAACACCATATATTTT

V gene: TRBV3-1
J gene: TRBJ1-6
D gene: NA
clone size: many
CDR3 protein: CATGQGASYNSPLHF
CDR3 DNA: TGTGCCACCGGTCAGGGAGCTTCCTATAATTCACCCCTCCACTTT

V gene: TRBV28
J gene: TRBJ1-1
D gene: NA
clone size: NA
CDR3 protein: CASISFGEAFF
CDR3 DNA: TGTGCCAGCATCAGTTTCGGTGAAGCTTTCTTT

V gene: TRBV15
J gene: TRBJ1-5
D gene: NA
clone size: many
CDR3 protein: CATSRDRGPNQPQHF
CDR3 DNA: TGTGCCACCAGCAGAGACAGGGGCCCCAATCAGCCCCAGCATTTT

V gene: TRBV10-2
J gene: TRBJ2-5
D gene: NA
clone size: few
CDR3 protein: CASSPGFFETQYF
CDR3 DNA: TGCGCCAGCAGTCCGGGGTTCTTCGAGACCCAGTACTTC

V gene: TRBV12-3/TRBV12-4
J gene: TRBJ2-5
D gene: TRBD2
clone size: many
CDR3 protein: CASSFTTSGSQETQYF
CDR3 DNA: TGTGCCAGCAGCTTCACGACTAGCGGGAGTCAAGAGACCCAGTACTTC

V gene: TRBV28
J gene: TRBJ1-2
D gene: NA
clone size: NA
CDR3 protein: CASSPPQTYGYTF
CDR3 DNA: TGTGCCAGCAGTCCCCCACAGACATATGGCTACACCTTC

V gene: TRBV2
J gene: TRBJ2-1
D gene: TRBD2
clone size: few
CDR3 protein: CASTGGPTDEQFF
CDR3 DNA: TGTGCCAGCACGGGGGGGCCCACCGATGAGCAGTTCTTC

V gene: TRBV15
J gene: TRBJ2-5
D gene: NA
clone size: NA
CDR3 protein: CATSRAPRVDGRETQYF
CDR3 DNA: TGTGCCACCAGCAGAGCCCCTAGGGTTGACGGCAGAGAGACCCAGTACTTC

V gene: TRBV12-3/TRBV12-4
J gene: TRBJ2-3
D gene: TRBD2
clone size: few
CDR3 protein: CASRSGTSGPSADTQYF
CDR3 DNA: TGTGCCAGCAGATCCGGGACTAGCGGGCCCAGCGCAGATACGCAGTATTTT

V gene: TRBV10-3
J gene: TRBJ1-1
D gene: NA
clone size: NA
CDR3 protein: CAIGGQRTEAFF
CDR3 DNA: TGTGCCATCGGTGGCCAAAGGACTGAAGCTTTCTTT

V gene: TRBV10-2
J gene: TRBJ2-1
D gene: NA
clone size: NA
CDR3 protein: CASSEIWYNEQFF
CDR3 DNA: TGCGCCAGCAGTGAGATATGGTACAATGAGCAGTTCTTC

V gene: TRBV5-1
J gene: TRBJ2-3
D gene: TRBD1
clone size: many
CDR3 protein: CASSSGQGGPDTQYF
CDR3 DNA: TGCGCCAGCAGCTCTGGACAGGGGGGGCCAGATACGCAGTATTTT

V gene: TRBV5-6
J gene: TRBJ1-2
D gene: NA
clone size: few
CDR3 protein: CASSFQGAGYTF
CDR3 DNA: TGTGCCAGCAGCTTTCAGGGTGCAGGCTACACCTTC

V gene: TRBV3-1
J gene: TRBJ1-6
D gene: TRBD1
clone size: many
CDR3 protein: CASSHLTGESPLHF
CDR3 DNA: TGTGCCAGCAGCCACTTGACAGGGGAATCACCCCTCCACTTT

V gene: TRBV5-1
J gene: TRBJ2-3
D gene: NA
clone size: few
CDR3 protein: CASSLELTDTQYF
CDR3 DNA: TGCGCCAGCAGCTTGGAGCTCACAGATACGCAGTATTTT

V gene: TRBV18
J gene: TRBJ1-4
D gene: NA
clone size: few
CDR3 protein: CASSPLKGQEKLFF
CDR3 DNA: TGTGCCAGCTCACCACTAAAGGGCCAAGAAAAACTGTTTTTT

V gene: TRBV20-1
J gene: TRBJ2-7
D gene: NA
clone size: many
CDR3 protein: CSADEQGFEQYF
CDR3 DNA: TGCAGTGCTGATGAACAGGGATTCGAGCAGTACTTC

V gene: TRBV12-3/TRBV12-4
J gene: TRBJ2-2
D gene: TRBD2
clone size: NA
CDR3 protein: CASRPGTSGNNTGELFF
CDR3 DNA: TGTGCCAGCAGACCCGGGACTAGCGGGAACAACACCGGGGAGCTGTTTTTT

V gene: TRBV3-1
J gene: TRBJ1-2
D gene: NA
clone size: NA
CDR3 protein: CASSTSPARYYGYTF
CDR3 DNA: TGTGCCAGCAGCACCTCGCCAGCACGATACTATGGCTACACCTTC

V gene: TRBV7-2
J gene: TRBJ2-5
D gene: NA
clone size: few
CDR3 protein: CASSLGVFQETQYF
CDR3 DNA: TGTGCCAGCAGCTTAGGGGTATTCCAAGAGACCCAGTACTTC

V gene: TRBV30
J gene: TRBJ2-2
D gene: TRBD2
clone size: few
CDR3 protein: CAWSRTSRLTGELFF
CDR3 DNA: TGTGCCTGGAGTCGGACTAGCCGGTTAACCGGGGAGCTGTTTTTT

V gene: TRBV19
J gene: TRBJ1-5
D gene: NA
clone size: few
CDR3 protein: CASSREGWGSQPQHF
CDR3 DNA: TGTGCCAGTAGTCGAGAGGGCTGGGGAAGTCAGCCCCAGCATTTT

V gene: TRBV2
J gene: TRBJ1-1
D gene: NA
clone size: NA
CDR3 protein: CASRTTGLLYTEAFF
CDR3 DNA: TGTGCCAGCAGAACCACTGGACTACTATACACTGAAGCTTTCTTT

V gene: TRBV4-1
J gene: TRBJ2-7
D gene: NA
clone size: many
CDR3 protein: CASSQDWQGATGEQYF
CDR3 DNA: TGCGCCAGCAGCCAAGATTGGCAGGGCGCTACGGGGGAGCAGTACTTC

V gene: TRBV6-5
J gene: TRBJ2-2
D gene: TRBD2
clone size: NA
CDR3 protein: CASSYLGLAMNTGELFF
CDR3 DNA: TGTGCCAGCAGTTACTTGGGACTAGCGATGAACACCGGGGAGCTGTTTTTT

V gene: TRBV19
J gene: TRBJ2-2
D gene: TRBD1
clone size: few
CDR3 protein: CASTAGGYTGELFF
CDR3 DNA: TGTGCCAGTACCGCAGGGGGATACACCGGGGAGCTGTTTTTT

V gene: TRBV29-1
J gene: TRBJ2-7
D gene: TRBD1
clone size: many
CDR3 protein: CSVESSDDRGLRYEQYF
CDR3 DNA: TGCAGCGTTGAAAGCTCAGACGACAGGGGACTTCGCTACGAGCAGTACTTC

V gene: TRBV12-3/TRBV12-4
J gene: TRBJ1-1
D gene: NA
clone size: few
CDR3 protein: CASSIPSREGTEAFF
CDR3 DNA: TGTGCCAGCAGTATACCATCCCGGGAGGGCACTGAAGCTTTCTTT

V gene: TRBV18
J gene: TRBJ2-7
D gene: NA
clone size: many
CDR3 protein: CASSPKAGSIYEQYF
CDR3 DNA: TGTGCCAGCTCACCAAAGGCAGGGAGCATATACGAGCAGTACTTC

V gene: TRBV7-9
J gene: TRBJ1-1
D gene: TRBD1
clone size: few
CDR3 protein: CASSRPGQVNTEAFF
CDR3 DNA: TGTGCCAGCAGCCGACCGGGACAGGTTAACACTGAAGCTTTCTTT

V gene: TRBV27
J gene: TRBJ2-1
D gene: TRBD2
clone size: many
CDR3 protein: CASSRLAGGAWYNEQFF
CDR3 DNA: TGTGCCAGCAGTAGACTAGCGGGAGGCGCGTGGTACAATGAGCAGTTCTTC

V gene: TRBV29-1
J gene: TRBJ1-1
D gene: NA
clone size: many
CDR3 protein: CSVEKGPNTEAFF
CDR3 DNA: TGCAGCGTTGAGAAGGGCCCGAACACTGAAGCTTTCTTT

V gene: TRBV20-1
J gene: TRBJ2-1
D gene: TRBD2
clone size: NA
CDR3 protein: CSARVSGITYEQFF
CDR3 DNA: TGCAGTGCTAGAGTTAGCGGGATTACCTATGAGCAGTTCTTC

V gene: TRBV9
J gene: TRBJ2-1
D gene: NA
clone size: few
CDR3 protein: CASSVYGSYNEQFF
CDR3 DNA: TGTGCCAGCAGCGTATACGGGTCCTACAATGAGCAGTTCTTC

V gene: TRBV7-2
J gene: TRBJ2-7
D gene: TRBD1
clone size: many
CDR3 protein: CASSLPGQTSYEQYF
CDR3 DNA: TGTGCCAGCAGCTTACCGGGACAGACCTCCTACGAGCAGTACTTC

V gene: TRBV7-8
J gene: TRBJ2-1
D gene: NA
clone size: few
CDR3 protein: CASSSHPNHPEGEQFF
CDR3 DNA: TGTGCCAGCAGCTCCCACCCCAACCACCCAGAAGGGGAGCAGTTCTTC

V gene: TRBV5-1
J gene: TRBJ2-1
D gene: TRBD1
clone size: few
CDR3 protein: CASSPGTGPHNEQFF
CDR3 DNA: TGCGCCAGCAGCCCTGGGACAGGGCCCCACAATGAGCAGTTCTTC

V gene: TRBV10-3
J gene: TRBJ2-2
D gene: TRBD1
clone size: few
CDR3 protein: CAISPGQGNTGELFF
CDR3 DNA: TGTGCCATCAGTCCGGGACAGGGGAACACCGGGGAGCTGTTTTTT

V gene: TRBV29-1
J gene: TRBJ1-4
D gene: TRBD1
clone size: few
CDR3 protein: CSVIQGAGEKLFF
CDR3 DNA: TGCAGCGTGATACAGGGGGCTGGCGAAAAACTGTTTTTT

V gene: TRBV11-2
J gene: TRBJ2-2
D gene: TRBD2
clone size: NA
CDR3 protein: CASSLNLAGVNTGELFF
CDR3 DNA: TGTGCCAGCAGCTTAAATCTAGCGGGAGTGAACACCGGGGAGCTGTTTTTT

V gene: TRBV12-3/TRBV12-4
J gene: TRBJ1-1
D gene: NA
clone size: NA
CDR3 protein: CASSPRGMDTEAFF
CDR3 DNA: TGTGCCAGCAGTCCCAGGGGAATGGACACTGAAGCTTTCTTT

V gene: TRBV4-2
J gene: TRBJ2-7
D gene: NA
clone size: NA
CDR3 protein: CASSQPSAGYEQYF
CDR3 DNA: TGTGCCAGCAGCCAACCCAGCGCCGGCTACGAGCAGTACTTC

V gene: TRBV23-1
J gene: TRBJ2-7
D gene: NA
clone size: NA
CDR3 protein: CASSQLRSPPYEQYF
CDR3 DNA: TGCGCCAGCAGTCAACTCCGGTCACCCCCCTACGAGCAGTACTTC